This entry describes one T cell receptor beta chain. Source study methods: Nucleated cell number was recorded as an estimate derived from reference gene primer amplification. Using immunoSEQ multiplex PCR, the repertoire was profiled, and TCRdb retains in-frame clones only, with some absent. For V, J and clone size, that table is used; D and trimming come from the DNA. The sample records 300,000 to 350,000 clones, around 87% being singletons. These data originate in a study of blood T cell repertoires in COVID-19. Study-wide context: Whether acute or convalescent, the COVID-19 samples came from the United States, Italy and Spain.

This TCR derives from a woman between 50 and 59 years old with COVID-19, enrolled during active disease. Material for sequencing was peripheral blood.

CDR3 coding DNA: TGTGCCAGTAGTGATCAGGGTATCATGCCCCAGCATTTT. It translates to CASSDQGIMPQHF. V usage is TRBV19 and J usage is TRBJ1-5; the D gene is possibly TRBD1 (5 bases). There are 13 residues in the CDR3. V was pared by 5 bases and J by 9 bases, with 14 bases between. In germline, CDR1 is LNHDA, CDR2 SQIVND (reference sequence).